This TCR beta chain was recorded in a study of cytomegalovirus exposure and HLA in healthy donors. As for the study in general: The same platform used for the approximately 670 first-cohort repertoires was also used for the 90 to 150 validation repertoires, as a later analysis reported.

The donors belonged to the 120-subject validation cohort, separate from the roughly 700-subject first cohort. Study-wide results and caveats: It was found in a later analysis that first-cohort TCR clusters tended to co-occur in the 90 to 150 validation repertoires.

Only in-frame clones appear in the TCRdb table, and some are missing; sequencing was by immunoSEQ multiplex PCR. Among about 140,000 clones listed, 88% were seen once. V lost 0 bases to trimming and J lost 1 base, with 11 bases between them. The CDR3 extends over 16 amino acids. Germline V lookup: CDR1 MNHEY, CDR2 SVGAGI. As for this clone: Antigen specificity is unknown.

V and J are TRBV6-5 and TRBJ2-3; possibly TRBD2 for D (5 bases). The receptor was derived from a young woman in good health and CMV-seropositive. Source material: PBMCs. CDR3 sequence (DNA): TGTGCCAGCAGTTACTCCCGGGGTGAGGGCACAGATACGCAGTATTTT. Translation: CASSYSRGEGTDTQYF.